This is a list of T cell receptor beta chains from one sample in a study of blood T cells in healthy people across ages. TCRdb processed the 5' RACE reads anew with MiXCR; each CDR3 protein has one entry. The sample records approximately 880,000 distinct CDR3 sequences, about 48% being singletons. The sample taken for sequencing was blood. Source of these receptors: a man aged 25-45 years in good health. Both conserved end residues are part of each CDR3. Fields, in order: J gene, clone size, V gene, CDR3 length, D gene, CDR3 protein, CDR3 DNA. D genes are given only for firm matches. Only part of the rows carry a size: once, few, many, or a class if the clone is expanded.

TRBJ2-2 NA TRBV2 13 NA CASRRENTGELFF TGTGCCAGCAGAAGGGAGAACACCGGGGAGCTGTTTTTT
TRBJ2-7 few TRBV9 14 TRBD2 CASSPRLAPDEQYF TGTGCCAGCAGCCCCAGACTAGCTCCGGACGAGCAGTACTTC
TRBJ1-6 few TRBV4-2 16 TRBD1 CASSQDLQGADSPLHF TGTGCCAGCAGCCAAGATCTCCAGGGGGCAGATTCACCCCTCCACTTT
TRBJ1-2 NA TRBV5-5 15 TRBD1 CASRDETGGVYGYTF TGTGCCAGCAGGGACGAGACAGGGGGTGTCTATGGCTACACCTTC
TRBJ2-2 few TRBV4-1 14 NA CASSQVLGPGELFF TGCGCCAGCAGCCAAGTACTAGGGCCCGGGGAGCTGTTTTTT
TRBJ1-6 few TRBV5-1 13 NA CASSLTDNSPLHF TGTGCCAGCAGCTTGACAGACAATTCACCCCTCCACTTT
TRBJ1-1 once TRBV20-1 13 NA CTRPGVMNTEAFF TGTACCCGCCCGGGGGTTATGAACACTGAAGCTTTCTTT
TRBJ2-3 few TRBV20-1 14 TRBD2 CSATGTSRTDTQYF TGCAGTGCTACCGGGACTAGCAGGACAGATACGCAGTATTTT
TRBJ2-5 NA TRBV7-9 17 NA CASSSPLGGIPQETQYF TGTGCCAGCAGCTCCCCCTTAGGGGGAATTCCCCAAGAGACCCAGTACTTC
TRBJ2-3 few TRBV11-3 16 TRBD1 CASSPRLRGMTDTQYF TGTGCCAGCAGCCCTCGCCTCAGGGGGATGACGGATACGCAGTATTTT
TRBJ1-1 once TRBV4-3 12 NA CASSQLGCEAFF TGCGCCAGCAGCCAATTAGGGTGTGAAGCTTTCTTT
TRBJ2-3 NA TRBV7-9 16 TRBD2 CASSLDLSGREDTQYF TGTGCCAGCAGCTTAGATCTTAGCGGGAGAGAAGATACGCAGTATTTT
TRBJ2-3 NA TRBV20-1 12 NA CSARENENTQYF TGCAGTGCTAGGGAGAACGAAAATACGCAGTATTTT
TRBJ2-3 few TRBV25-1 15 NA CASSGFSGRTDTQYF TGTGCCAGCAGTGGCTTCAGCGGCCGCACAGATACGCAGTATTTT
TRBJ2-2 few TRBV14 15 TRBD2 CASSQILAGSGELFF TGTGCCAGCAGCCAAATCCTAGCGGGGTCCGGGGAGCTGTTTTTT
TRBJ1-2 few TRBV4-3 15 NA CASSQDRLVNYGYTF TGCGCCAGCAGCCAGGACAGATTAGTCAACTATGGCTACACCTTC
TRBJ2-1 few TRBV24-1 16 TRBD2 CATSAEGRGANNEQFF TGTGCCACCAGTGCCGAGGGGCGGGGGGCAAACAATGAGCAGTTCTTC
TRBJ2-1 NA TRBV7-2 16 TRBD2 CASSSGLAGADNEQFF TGTGCCAGCAGCTCGGGACTAGCGGGGGCCGACAATGAGCAGTTCTTC
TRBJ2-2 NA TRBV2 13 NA CASALGYAGELFF TGTGCCAGCGCTCTGGGGTATGCCGGGGAGCTGTTTTTT
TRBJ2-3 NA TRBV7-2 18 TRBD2 CASSSEASGRYSTDTQYF TGTGCCAGCAGCTCCGAAGCTAGCGGGAGGTATAGCACAGATACGCAGTATTTT
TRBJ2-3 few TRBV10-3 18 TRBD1 CAITGQGALGKNTDTQYF TGTGCCATCACCGGACAGGGGGCCTTAGGGAAAAACACAGATACGCAGTATTTT
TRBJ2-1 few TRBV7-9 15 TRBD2 CASRQSGASGNEQFF TGTGCCAGCAGGCAGAGCGGGGCCTCGGGTAATGAGCAGTTCTTC
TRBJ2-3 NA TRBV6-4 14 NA CASSASGTADTQYF TGTGCCAGCAGTGCGTCTGGGACTGCAGATACGCAGTATTTT
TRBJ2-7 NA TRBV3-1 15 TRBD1 CASRSSPGQSYEQYF TGTGCCAGCAGATCCTCCCCGGGACAGAGCTACGAGCAGTACTTC
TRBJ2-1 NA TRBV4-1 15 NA CASSQEGRQPNEQFF TGCGCCAGCAGCCAAGAAGGGAGACAACCCAATGAGCAGTTCTTC
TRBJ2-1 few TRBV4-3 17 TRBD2 CASSQDGGLAAYNEQFF TGCGCCAGCAGCCAAGATGGCGGACTAGCGGCCTACAATGAGCAGTTCTTC
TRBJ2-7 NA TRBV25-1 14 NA CASRDRTPAYEQYF TGTGCCAGCAGGGACCGAACGCCGGCCTACGAGCAGTACTTC
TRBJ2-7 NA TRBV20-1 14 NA CSALDLGAEYEQYF TGCAGTGCTCTCGACCTGGGTGCGGAGTACGAGCAGTACTTC
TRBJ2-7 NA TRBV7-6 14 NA CASSLASDSYEQYF TGTGCCAGCAGCTTAGCCTCCGACTCCTACGAGCAGTACTTC
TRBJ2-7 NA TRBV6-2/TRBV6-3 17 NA CASSYSTRGDGSYEQYF TGTGCCAGCAGTTACTCGACCCGCGGGGATGGCTCCTACGAGCAGTACTTC